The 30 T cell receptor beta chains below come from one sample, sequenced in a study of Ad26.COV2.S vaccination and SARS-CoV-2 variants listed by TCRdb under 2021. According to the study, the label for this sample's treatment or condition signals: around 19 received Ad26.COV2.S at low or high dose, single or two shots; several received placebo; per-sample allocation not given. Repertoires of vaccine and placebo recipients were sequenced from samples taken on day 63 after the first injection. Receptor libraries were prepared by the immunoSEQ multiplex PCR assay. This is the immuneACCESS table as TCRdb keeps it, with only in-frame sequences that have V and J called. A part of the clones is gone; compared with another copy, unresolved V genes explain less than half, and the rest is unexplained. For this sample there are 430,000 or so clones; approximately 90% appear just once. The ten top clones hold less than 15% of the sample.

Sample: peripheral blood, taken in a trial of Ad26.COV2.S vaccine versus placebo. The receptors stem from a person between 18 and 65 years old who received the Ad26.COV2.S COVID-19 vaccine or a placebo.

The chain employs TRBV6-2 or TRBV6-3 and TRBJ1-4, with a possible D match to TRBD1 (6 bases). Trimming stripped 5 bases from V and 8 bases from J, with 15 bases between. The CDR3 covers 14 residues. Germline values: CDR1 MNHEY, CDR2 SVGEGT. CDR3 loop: CASSGMGAGEKLFF. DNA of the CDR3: TGTGCCAGCAGTGGGATGGGGGCTGGGGAAAAACTGTTTTTT.

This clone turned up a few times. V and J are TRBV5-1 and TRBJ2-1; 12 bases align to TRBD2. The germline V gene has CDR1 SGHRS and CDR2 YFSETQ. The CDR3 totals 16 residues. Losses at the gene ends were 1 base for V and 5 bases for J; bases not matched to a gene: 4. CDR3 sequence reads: CASSLLGLAGNNEQFF. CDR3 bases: TGCGCCAGCAGCTTGCTCGGACTAGCGGGAAACAATGAGCAGTTCTTC.

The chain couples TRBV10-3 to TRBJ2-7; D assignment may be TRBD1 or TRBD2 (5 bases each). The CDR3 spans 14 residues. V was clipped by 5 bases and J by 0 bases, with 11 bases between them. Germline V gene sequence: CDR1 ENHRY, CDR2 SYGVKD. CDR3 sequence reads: CAISQRDPSYEQYF. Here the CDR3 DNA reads TGTGCCATCAGTCAACGGGACCCCTCCTACGAGCAGTACTTC.

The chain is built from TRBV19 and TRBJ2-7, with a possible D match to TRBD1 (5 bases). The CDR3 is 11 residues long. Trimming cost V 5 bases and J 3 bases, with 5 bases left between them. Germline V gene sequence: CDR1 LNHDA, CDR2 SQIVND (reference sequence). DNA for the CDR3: TGTGCCAGTAGTCAGGGCTACGAGCAGTACTTC. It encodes CASSQGYEQYF.

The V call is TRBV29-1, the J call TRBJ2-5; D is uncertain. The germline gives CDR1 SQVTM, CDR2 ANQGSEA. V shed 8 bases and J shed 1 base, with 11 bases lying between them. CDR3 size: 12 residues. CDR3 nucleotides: TGCAGCCACCCCTGGGGCCAAGAGACCCAGTACTTC. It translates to CSHPWGQETQYF.

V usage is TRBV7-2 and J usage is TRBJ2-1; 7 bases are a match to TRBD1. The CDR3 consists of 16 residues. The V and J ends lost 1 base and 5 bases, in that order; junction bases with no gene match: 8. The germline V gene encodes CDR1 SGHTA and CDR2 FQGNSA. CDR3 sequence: CASSLVFWDSHNEQFF. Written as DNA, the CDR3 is TGTGCCAGCAGCTTAGTATTCTGGGACAGCCACAATGAGCAGTTCTTC.

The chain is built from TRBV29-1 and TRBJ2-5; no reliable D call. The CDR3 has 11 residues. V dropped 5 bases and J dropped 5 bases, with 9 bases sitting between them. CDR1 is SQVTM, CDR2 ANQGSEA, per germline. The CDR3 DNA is TGCAGCGTTCGCGGTTGGGAGACCCAGTACTTC. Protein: CSVRGWETQYF.

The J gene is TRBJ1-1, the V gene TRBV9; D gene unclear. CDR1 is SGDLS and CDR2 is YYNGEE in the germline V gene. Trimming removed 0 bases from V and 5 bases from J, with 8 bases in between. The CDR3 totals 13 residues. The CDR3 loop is CASSVGGLTEAFF. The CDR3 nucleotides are TGTGCCAGCAGCGTAGGGGGTCTAACTGAAGCTTTCTTT.

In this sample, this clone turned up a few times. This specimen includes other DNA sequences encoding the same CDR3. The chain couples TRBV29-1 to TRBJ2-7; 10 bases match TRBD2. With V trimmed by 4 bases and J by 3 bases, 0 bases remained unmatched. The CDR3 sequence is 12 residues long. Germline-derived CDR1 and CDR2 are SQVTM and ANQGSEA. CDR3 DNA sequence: TGCAGCGTTGGACTAGCGGGCTACGAGCAGTACTTC. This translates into CSVGLAGYEQYF.

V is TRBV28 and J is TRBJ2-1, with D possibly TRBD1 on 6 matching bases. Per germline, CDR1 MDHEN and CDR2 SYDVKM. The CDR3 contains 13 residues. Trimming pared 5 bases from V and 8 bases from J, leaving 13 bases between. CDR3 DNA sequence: TGTGCCAGCAGTGCAGAAACAGGGTATGAGCAGTTCTTC. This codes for CASSAETGYEQFF.

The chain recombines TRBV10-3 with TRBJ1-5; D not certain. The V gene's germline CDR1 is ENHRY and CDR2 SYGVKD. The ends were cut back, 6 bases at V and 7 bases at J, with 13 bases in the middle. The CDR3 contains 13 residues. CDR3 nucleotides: TGTGCCATCAGCCCTGAGAAGCAGCAGCCCCAGCATTTT. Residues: CAISPEKQQPQHF.

The CDR3 bases are TGTGCCAGCAGCCCCGACCTGTCGGTCGGTGAAAAACTGTTTTTT. This codes for CASSPDLSVGEKLFF. This chain links TRBV9 with TRBJ1-4; no firm D call. The V gene's germline CDR1 is SGDLS and CDR2 YYNGEE. This CDR3 spans 15 amino acids. Trimming removed 4 bases from V and 7 bases from J, with 17 bases in between.

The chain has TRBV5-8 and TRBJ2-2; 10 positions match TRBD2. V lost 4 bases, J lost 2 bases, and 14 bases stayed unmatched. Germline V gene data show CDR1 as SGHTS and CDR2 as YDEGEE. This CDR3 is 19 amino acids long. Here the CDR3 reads CASSRAVASGRFNTGELFF. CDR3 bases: TGTGCCAGCAGCAGAGCGGTGGCTAGCGGGAGATTTAACACCGGGGAGCTGTTTTTT.

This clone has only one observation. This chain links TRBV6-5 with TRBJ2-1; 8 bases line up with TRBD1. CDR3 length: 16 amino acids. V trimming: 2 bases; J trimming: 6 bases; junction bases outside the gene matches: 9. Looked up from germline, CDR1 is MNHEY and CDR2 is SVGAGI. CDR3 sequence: CASSYVGQGIPNEQFF. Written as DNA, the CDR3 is TGTGCCAGCAGTTACGTCGGACAGGGAATTCCCAATGAGCAGTTCTTC.

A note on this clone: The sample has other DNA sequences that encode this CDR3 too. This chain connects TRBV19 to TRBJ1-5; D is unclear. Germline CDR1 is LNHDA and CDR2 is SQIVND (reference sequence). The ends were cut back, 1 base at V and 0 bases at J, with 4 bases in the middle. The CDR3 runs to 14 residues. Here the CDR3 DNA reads TGTGCCAGTAGTATAGTGGGTAGCAATCAGCCCCAGCATTTT. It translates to CASSIVGSNQPQHF.

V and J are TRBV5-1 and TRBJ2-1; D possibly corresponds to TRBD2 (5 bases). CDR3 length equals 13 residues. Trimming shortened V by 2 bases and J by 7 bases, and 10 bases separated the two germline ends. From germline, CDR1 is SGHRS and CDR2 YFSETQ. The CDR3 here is CASSFVARNEQFF. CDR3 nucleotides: TGCGCCAGCAGCTTTGTAGCGAGGAATGAGCAGTTCTTC.

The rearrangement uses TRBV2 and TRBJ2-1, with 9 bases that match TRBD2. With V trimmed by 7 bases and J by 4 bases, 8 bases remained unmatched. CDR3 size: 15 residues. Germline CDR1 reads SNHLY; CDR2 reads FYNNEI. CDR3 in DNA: TGTGCCAGCACTATAGGACTAGCGCCATACAATGAGCAGTTCTTC. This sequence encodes CASTIGLAPYNEQFF.

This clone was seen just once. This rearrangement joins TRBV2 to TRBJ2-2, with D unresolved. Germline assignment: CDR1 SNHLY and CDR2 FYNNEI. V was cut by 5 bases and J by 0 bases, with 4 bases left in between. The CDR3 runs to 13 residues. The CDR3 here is CASSNSNTGELFF. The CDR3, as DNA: TGTGCCAGCAGTAACTCGAACACCGGGGAGCTGTTTTTT. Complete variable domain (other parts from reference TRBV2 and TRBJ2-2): EPEVTQTPSHQVTQMGQEVILRCVPISNHLYFYWYRQILGQKVEFLVSFYNNEISEKSEIFDDQFSVERPDGSNFTLKIRSTKLEDSAMYFCASSNSNTGELFFGEGSRLTVL.

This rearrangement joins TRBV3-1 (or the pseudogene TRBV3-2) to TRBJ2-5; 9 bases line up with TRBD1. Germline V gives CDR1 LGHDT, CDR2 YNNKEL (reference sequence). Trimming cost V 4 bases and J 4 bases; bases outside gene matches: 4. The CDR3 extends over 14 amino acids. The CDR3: CASSLQGASETQYF. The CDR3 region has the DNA TGTGCCAGCAGCCTACAGGGGGCGTCAGAGACCCAGTACTTC.

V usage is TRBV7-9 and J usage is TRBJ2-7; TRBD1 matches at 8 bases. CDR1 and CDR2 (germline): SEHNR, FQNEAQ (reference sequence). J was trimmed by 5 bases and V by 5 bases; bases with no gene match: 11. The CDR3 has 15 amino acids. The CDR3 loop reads CASSPPGGSFHEQYF. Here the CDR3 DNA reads TGTGCCAGCAGCCCTCCAGGGGGCTCATTCCACGAGCAGTACTTC.

The CDR3 DNA is TGTGCCATCAGGGACAGGGGAGGTGGTTCCTACAATGAGCAGTTCTTC. It yields the protein CAIRDRGGGSYNEQFF. The chain carries TRBV10-3 and TRBJ2-1, with 9 bases identical to TRBD1. From germline, CDR1 is ENHRY and CDR2 SYGVKD. The V gene end was trimmed by 6 bases and the J gene end by 1 base; junction bases not matched to a gene: 7. This CDR3 contains 16 residues.

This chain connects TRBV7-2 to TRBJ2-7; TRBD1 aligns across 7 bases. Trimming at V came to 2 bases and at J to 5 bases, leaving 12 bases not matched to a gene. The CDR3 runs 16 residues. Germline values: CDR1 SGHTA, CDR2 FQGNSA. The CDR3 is CASSLSRDSLIHEQYF. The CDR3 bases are TGTGCCAGCAGCTTATCTAGGGACAGCCTCATCCACGAGCAGTACTTC.

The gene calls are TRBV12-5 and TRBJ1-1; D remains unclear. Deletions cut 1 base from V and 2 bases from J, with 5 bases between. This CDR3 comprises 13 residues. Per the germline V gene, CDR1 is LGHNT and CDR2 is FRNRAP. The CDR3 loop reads CASGLEGNTEAFF. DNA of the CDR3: TGTGCTAGTGGTTTGGAGGGAAACACTGAAGCTTTCTTT. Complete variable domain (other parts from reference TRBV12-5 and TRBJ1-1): DARVTQTPRHKVTEMGQEVTMRCQPILGHNTVFWYRQTMMQGLELLAYFRNRAPLDDSGMPKDRFSAEMPDATLATLKIQPSEPRDSAVYFCASGLEGNTEAFFGQGTRLTVV.

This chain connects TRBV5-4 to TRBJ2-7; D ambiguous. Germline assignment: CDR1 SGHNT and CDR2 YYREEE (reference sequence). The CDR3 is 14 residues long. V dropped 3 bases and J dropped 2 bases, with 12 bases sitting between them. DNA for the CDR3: TGTGCCAGCAGCTCCCACGACACGACCTACGAGCAGTACTTC. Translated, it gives CASSSHDTTYEQYF.

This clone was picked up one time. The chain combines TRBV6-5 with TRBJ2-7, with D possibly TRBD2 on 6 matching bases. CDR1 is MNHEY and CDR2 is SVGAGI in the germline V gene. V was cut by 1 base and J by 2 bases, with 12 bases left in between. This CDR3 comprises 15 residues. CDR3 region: CASSYFGSLTYEQYF. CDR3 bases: TGTGCCAGCAGTTACTTCGGGAGCCTTACCTACGAGCAGTACTTC.

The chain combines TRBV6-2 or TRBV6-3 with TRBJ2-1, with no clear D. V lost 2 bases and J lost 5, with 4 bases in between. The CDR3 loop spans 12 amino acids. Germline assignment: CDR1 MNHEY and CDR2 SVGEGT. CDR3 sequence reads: CASSYPDNEQFF. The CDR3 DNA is TGTGCCAGCAGTTACCCGGACAATGAGCAGTTCTTC.

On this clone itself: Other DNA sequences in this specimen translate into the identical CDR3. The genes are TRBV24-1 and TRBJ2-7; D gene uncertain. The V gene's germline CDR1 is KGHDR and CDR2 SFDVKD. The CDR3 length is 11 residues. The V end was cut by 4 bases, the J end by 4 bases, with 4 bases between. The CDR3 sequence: CATSDSYEQYF. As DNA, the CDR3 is TGTGCCACCAGTGACTCTTACGAGCAGTACTTC.

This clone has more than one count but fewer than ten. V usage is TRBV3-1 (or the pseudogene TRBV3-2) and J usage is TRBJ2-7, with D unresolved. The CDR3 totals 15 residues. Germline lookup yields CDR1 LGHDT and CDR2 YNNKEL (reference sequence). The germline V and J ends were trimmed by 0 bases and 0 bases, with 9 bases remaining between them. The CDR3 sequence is CASSQDSSPSYEQYF. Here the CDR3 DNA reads TGTGCCAGCAGCCAAGATTCCTCTCCCTCCTACGAGCAGTACTTC.

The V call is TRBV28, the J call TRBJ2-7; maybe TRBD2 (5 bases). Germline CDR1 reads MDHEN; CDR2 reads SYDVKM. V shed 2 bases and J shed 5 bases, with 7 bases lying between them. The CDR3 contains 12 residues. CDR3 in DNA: TGTGCCAGCAGTTTAGTCGGGAACGAGCAGTACTTC. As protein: CASSLVGNEQYF.

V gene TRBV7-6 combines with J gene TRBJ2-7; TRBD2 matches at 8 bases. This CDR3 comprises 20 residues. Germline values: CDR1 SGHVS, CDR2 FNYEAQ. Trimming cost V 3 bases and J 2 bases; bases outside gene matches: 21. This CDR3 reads CASSFVYEGGRSEVPYEQYF. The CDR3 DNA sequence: TGTGCCAGCAGCTTCGTTTACGAGGGCGGGAGGAGTGAAGTACCCTACGAGCAGTACTTC.